A single sample gave rise to the 25 T cell receptor beta chains below, sequenced in a study of response to subunit inactivated influenza vaccine listed by TCRdb under 2018. Library construction relied on RT-PCR. The sample was run on an Illumina HiSeq 2500. TCRdb's own reprocessing of the public reads used fastp at Q25 and MiXCR and kept productive beta chains. CDR3 protein duplicates are merged, each entry listing the most common genes and DNA. Here the sample has 600,000 to 850,000 distinct CDR3 sequences; approximately 14% occur a single time. Together, the top ten hold about 7.6% of the sample. The sample was PBMCs from blood, taken around two weeks before vaccination. The receptors come from a man aged 45 to 65 who received an inactivated influenza vaccine. Donor details come from another sample of the same person, matched by shared clones.

This clonotype was observed a few times. The CDR3 here is CASSRIAGGPPYEQYF. The CDR3 nucleotides read TGTGCCAGCAGTCGAATAGCGGGAGGGCCGCCCTACGAGCAGTACTTC. The rearrangement joins TRBV27 to TRBJ2-7, with TRBD2 matching 11 bases. V lost 5 bases to trimming and J lost 2 bases; unmatched junction nucleotides: 8. From germline, CDR1 is MNHEY and CDR2 SMNVEV (reference sequence). There are 16 residues in the CDR3.

The chain joins TRBV6-1 to TRBJ2-2; 7 bases are a match to TRBD1. V gave up 7 bases and J gave up 5 bases; unmatched junction bases: 13. The germline V gene has CDR1 MNHNS and CDR2 SASEGT. CDR3 length equals 16 residues. Written as DNA, the CDR3 is TGTGCCAGCAAAAGAGGATCGGGACAGTTTACCGGGGAGCTGTTTTTT. This translates into CASKRGSGQFTGELFF.

The rearrangement uses TRBV20-1 and TRBJ2-1, with no clear D. V lost 4 bases and J 6 bases, leaving 13 bases between the germline ends. The CDR3 covers 13 residues. Germline V gives CDR1 DFQATT, CDR2 SNEGSKA (reference sequence). The CDR3 here is CSATTDTGNEQFF. In nucleotides, the CDR3 is TGCAGTGCTACCACCGATACCGGCAATGAGCAGTTCTTC.

This clonotype showed up many times. The chain recombines TRBV15 with TRBJ2-2; TRBD2 matches 7 bases. CDR3 length equals 15 residues. The J segment lost 5 bases and the V segment lost 0 bases, leaving 3 bases of the junction unmatched. Germline CDR1 reads LNHNV; CDR2 reads YYDKDF (reference sequence). In DNA form, the CDR3 reads TGTGCCACCAGCAGAGATCGGGGGGAAACCGGGGAGCTGTTTTTT. It is translated as CATSRDRGETGELFF.

This clonotype was seen a few times. The V call is TRBV12-3 or TRBV12-4, the J call TRBJ1-2; 7 bases fit TRBD1. This CDR3 has 16 amino acids. The V and J ends lost 4 bases and 5 bases, in that order; junction bases with no gene match: 13. CDR3 protein: CASSSRSLQGNYGYTF. The CDR3 nucleotides read TGTGCCAGCAGTTCCCGTTCATTACAGGGGAATTATGGCTACACCTTC.

The CDR3 sequence is CASRGQGAASEAFF. As DNA, the CDR3 is TGTGCCAGCAGAGGCCAGGGGGCGGCGTCTGAAGCTTTCTTT. The V call is TRBV3-1, the J call TRBJ1-1; TRBD1 matches 8 bases. The CDR3 length is 14 residues. The ends lost 6 bases at V and 6 bases at J; junction bases unmatched: 9. The germline CDR1 and CDR2 sequences are LGHDT and YNNKEL (reference sequence). The whole variable domain, remainder taken from reference TRBV3-1 and TRBJ1-1, is DTAVSQTPKYLVTQMGNDKSIKCEQNLGHDTMYWYKQDSKKFLKIMFSYNNKELIINETVPNRFSPKSPDKAHLNLHINSLELGDSAVYFCASRGQGAASEAFFGQGTRLTVV.

This rearrangement joins TRBV29-1 to TRBJ2-7; D uncertain. CDR1 and CDR2 from the germline V gene are SQVTM and ANQGSEA. The CDR3 extends over 13 amino acids. V lost 4 bases and J lost 2, with 12 bases in between. The CDR3 coding sequence is TGCAGCGTTGTTTCGGACCAGACCTACGAGCAGTACTTC. The encoded protein is CSVVSDQTYEQYF.

This clonotype was seen repeatedly, ten times or more. This chain connects TRBV10-3 to TRBJ2-2, with D possibly being TRBD2 (6 bases). Germline V gene sequence: CDR1 ENHRY, CDR2 SYGVKD. CDR3 length equals 14 residues. Trimming took 6 bases from V and 1 from J, leaving 9 bases between them. The CDR3: CAISRDLNTGELFF. The CDR3 nucleotides are TGTGCCATCAGCCGGGACTTGAACACCGGGGAGCTGTTTTTT.

The rearrangement links TRBV21-1 to TRBJ1-4; TRBD1, as called in the table, went unchecked against the DNA. TRBV21-1 is a pseudogene segment. There are 14 residues in the CDR3. In DNA, the CDR3 is TGTGCCAGCAGCAATGGACAGGGGAGAGAAAAACTGTATTTT. Its protein product is CASSNGQGREKLYF.

This chain links TRBV20-1 with TRBJ2-5; TRBD2 matches 10 bases. V dropped 0 bases and J dropped 1; count of bases not matched to a gene: 2. Germline V gene lookup returns CDR1 DFQATT and CDR2 SNEGSKA (reference sequence). The CDR3 extends over 15 amino acids. The CDR3 here is CSARDSGRFQETQYF. As DNA, the CDR3 is TGCAGTGCTAGAGATAGCGGGAGGTTCCAAGAGACCCAGTACTTC.

This clonotype was seen at least ten times. The V and J genes are TRBV29-1 and TRBJ1-3; no clear D. Looked up from germline, CDR1 is SQVTM and CDR2 is ANQGSEA. This CDR3 region has 12 residues. The V end lost 7 bases, the J end lost 4 bases, and 11 bases lay between the germline ends. The CDR3 loop is CSARESGNTIYF. For the CDR3, the DNA is TGCAGCGCTAGGGAGAGCGGAAACACCATATATTTT.

V usage is TRBV6-5 and J usage is TRBJ2-7; TRBD2 agrees at 7 bases. CDR3 length: 14 residues. V shed 0 bases, J shed 3 bases, and the junction held 2 bases outside the gene matches. Germline assignment: CDR1 MNHEY and CDR2 SVGAGI. DNA for the CDR3: TGTGCCAGCAGTTACTCGGGACTAAACTACGAGCAGTACTTC. It codes for CASSYSGLNYEQYF.

The rearrangement joins TRBV27 to TRBJ2-3, with D possibly being TRBD2 (5 bases). Germline lookup yields CDR1 MNHEY and CDR2 SMNVEV (reference sequence). The CDR3 sequence is 17 residues long. The ends were cut back, 2 bases at V and 4 bases at J, with 19 bases in the middle. In DNA form, the CDR3 reads TGTGCCAGCAGTTTAATCATCAGAGGGTTGGGCGCAGATACGCAGTATTTT. This translates into CASSLIIRGLGADTQYF.

The genes are TRBV7-2 and TRBJ2-1, with TRBD1 identical over 7 bases. Looked up from germline, CDR1 is SGHTA and CDR2 is FQGNSA. The CDR3 spans 13 residues. J was trimmed by 8 bases and V by 6 bases; bases with no gene match: 7. Here the CDR3 DNA reads TGTGCCAGCAGTCGCGACAGGGACGATGAGCAGTTCTTC. Its protein is CASSRDRDDEQFF. Filled out from reference TRBV7-2 and TRBJ2-1, the complete variable domain reads GAGVSQSPSNKVTEKGKDVELRCDPISGHTALYWYRQSLGQGLEFLIYFQGNSAPDKSGLPSDRFSAERTGGSVSTLTIQRTQQEDSAVYLCASSRDRDDEQFFGPGTRLTVL.

This clonotype was counted a few times. V gene TRBV18 combines with J gene TRBJ2-1; TRBD2 matches at 10 bases. The V gene's germline CDR1 is KGHSH and CDR2 LQKENI. The CDR3 extends over 16 amino acids. V was clipped by 0 bases and J by 3 bases; unmatched bases: 2. The DNA of the CDR3 is TGTGCCAGCTCACCACCGAGGACTAGCGGCTACAATGAGCAGTTCTTC. Translation: CASSPPRTSGYNEQFF.

In this sample, this clonotype turned up once. The chain recombines TRBV6-5 with TRBJ1-5, with D perhaps TRBD1 (5 bases). V was cut by 2 bases and J by 7 bases, with 9 bases left in between. Per germline, CDR1 MNHEY and CDR2 SVGAGI. The CDR3 loop spans 13 amino acids. The chain's CDR3 is CASSYGGSQPQHF. In nucleotides, the CDR3 is TGTGCCAGCAGTTACGGGGGTTCCCAGCCCCAGCATTTT.

A few counts support this clonotype. The V gene is TRBV12-3 or TRBV12-4, the J gene TRBJ2-5, with 9 positions matching TRBD1. The CDR3 covers 15 residues. The junction had 7 bases not matched to a gene; V was cut back by 3 bases and J by 5 bases. The CDR3 region is CASSFSGQGIETQYF. As DNA, the CDR3 is TGTGCCAGCAGTTTTAGCGGACAGGGGATCGAGACCCAGTACTTC.

The sample holds a few counts of this clonotype. This sequence joins TRBV7-2 and TRBJ2-3; 10 bases align to TRBD2. J lost 4 bases, V lost 1 base, and 5 bases had no gene match. The CDR3 sequence is 16 residues long. Germline V gives CDR1 SGHTA, CDR2 FQGNSA. CDR3 DNA sequence: TGTGCCAGCAGCTTAGAGAGCGGGAGGGTCTCAGATACGCAGTATTTT. Translated: CASSLESGRVSDTQYF.

This clonotype was recorded many times. The CDR3 is CASSLAGLNEQFF. DNA for the CDR3: TGTGCCAGCAGCTTGGCCGGGCTAAATGAGCAGTTCTTC. This chain links TRBV7-2 with TRBJ2-1; the D is unclear. Trimming took off 3 bases at V and 7 bases at J, with 10 bases between the two ends. The CDR3 covers 13 residues. Germline V gene lookup returns CDR1 SGHTA and CDR2 FQGNSA.

This clonotype was observed at least ten times. The V call is TRBV12-3 or TRBV12-4, the J call TRBJ2-1, with TRBD2 matching over 11 bases. The CDR3 totals 16 residues. V lost 6 bases, J lost 4 bases, and 8 bases stayed unmatched. The CDR3 spells CASRSTGTSGYNEQFF. DNA for the CDR3: TGTGCCAGCAGAAGTACCGGGACTAGCGGTTACAATGAGCAGTTCTTC.

This clonotype was recorded a few times. This rearrangement joins TRBV5-6 to TRBJ2-7; 8 bases match TRBD2. Trimming cost V 5 bases and J 7 bases; bases outside gene matches: 17. Looked up from germline, CDR1 is SGHDT and CDR2 is YYEEEE. The CDR3 consists of 16 residues. CDR3 coding DNA: TGTGCCAGCAGGCCCGGGGATAGCGGGAATCCCAAAGAGCAGTACTTC. This gives the protein CASRPGDSGNPKEQYF.

This clonotype was found once. This chain links TRBV2 with TRBJ2-2; D could derive from TRBD1 or TRBD2 (5 bases each). Germline CDR1 is SNHLY and CDR2 is FYNNEI. CDR3 length: 14 amino acids. Trimming stripped 6 bases from V and 1 base from J, with 9 bases between. The CDR3 DNA follows: TGTGCCAGCAGGAGGGACCTGAACACCGGGGAGCTGTTTTTT. Amino acids: CASRRDLNTGELFF. The full variable domain, with the rest looked up from reference TRBV2 and TRBJ2-2, is EPEVTQTPSHQVTQMGQEVILRCVPISNHLYFYWYRQILGQKVEFLVSFYNNEISEKSEIFDDQFSVERPDGSNFTLKIRSTKLEDSAMYFCASRRDLNTGELFFGEGSRLTVL.

This clonotype came up a few times. The chain joins TRBV7-2 to TRBJ2-3; 9 bases map to TRBD2. Germline loops: CDR1 SGHTA, CDR2 FQGNSA. V shed 8 bases, J shed 2 bases, and the junction held 8 bases outside the gene matches. The CDR3 runs 15 residues. The CDR3 DNA reads as TGTGCCAGCGGAAAGGGGACTAGCACCACAGATACGCAGTATTTT. It translates to CASGKGTSTTDTQYF. Complete variable domain (other parts from reference TRBV7-2 and TRBJ2-3): GAGVSQSPSNKVTEKGKDVELRCDPISGHTALYWYRQSLGQGLEFLIYFQGNSAPDKSGLPSDRFSAERTGGSVSTLTIQRTQQEDSAVYLCASGKGTSTTDTQYFGPGTRLTVL.

Only a few counts were recorded for this clonotype. CDR3 amino acids: CSARGQGGAGELFF. Here the CDR3 DNA reads TGCAGTGCTAGAGGACAGGGAGGGGCCGGGGAGCTGTTTTTT. This rearrangement joins TRBV20-1 to TRBJ2-2; D is perhaps TRBD1 or TRBD2 (7 bases each). The germline V and J ends were trimmed by 1 base and 6 bases, with 12 bases remaining between them. CDR1 and CDR2 from the germline V gene are DFQATT and SNEGSKA (reference sequence). The CDR3 totals 14 residues.

The chain employs TRBV12-3 or TRBV12-4 and TRBJ2-2, with 9 positions matching TRBD2. V trimming: 5 bases; J trimming: 5 bases; junction bases outside the gene matches: 6. The CDR3 is 15 amino acids. DNA of the CDR3: TGTGCCAGCAGTCCCGCGGGGGGGCGTACCGGGGAGCTGTTTTTT. Its protein product is CASSPAGGRTGELFF.